Shown below are 14 T cell receptor beta chains from a single sample sequenced in a study of regulatory T cells in long-lasting Graves disease. The TCR beta library used iRepertoire HTBI primers with Arm-PCR amplification of CDR3. TCRdb reprocessed the multiplex PCR reads via MiXCR and lists one record per CDR3 protein. The sample records about 470,000 distinct CDR3 sequences, around 20% being singletons. The time point was: persistent/refractory GD, antithyroid drugs over 5 years with positive TRAb. Researchers made the TCR library from RNA that was extracted from PBMCs. Sequenced here: peripheral blood mononuclear cells (PBMCs), sampled when the disease was refractory, from a patient treated with antithyroid drugs. The receptors here all came from a female donor with Graves disease.

This clonotype has just one count. Given a much more abundant clone one base away, this may be a read error. CDR3 coding DNA: TGTGCCAGCAGTTACTCGGGGTTAGCAGGCTTTGGGGAGACCCAGTACTTC. Its protein product is CASSYSGLAGFGETQYF. V is TRBV6-5 and J is TRBJ2-5; D not certain. Trimming removed 0 bases at V and 5 bases at J, with 19 bases between. Germline CDR1 reads MNHEY; CDR2 reads SVGAGI. The CDR3 is made up of 17 amino acids.

This clonotype came up a few times. The chain has TRBV7-9 and TRBJ2-1, with D possibly being TRBD1 (5 bases). V lost 1 base, J lost 10 bases, and 11 bases lay in between. Germline V gene lookup returns CDR1 SEHNR and CDR2 FQNEAQ (reference sequence). CDR3 length: 13 amino acids. The DNA of the CDR3 is TGTGCCAGCAGCTTAGTGGAACAGGTAGAGCAGTTCTTC. This sequence encodes CASSLVEQVEQFF. Based on the CDR3 plus reference TRBV7-9 and TRBJ2-1, the full variable domain is DTGVSQNPRHKITKRGQNVTFRCDPISEHNRLYWYRQTLGQGPEFLTYFQNEAQLEKSRLLSDRFSAERPKGSFSTLEIQRTEQGDSAMYLCASSLVEQVEQFFGPGTRLTVL.

On this clonotype itself: The final CDR3 position lacks the conserved phenylalanine or tryptophan, pointing to a likely read error. The rearrangement links TRBV12-3 or TRBV12-4 to TRBJ1-1; D is possibly TRBD1 (5 bases). V shed 1 base and J shed 6 bases, with 15 bases lying between them. The CDR3 has 15 amino acids. CDR3 sequence (DNA): TGTGCCAGCAGTTTAGTGGGCCAGGGAGATGCTGAAGCTTTCTCT. It yields the protein CASSLVGQGDAEAFS.

Comment on this clonotype: A read error may explain this, as a much larger clone is one base away. The chain couples TRBV7-2 to TRBJ2-5, with D maybe TRBD1 (7 bases). The DNA end is more similar to TRBJ2-1, so the J call may be wrong. The CDR3 sequence is 14 residues long. Germline CDR1 reads SGHTA; CDR2 reads FQGNSA. This CDR3 reads CASSQGGRVEEQFF. CDR3 bases: TGTGCCAGCAGCCAGGGGGGCAGGGTGGAGGAGCAGTTCTTC.

This clonotype was observed a few times. The rearrangement joins TRBV4-1 to TRBJ1-5; unclear D gene. Germline V gene lookup returns CDR1 MGHRA and CDR2 YSYEKL. The CDR3 consists of 15 residues. V dropped 4 bases and J dropped 0 bases, with 10 bases sitting between them. The CDR3, as DNA: TGCGCCAGCAGCCGTCAAGAGAATAGCAATCAGCCCCAGCATTTT. Protein product: CASSRQENSNQPQHF.

This sequence joins TRBV11-2 and TRBJ2-6, with D tentatively TRBD1 (6 bases). Trimming removed 5 bases from V and 0 bases from J, with 14 bases in between. This CDR3 has 17 amino acids. The germline gives CDR1 SGHAT, CDR2 FQNNGV. CDR3 protein: CASSRLRQASGANVLTF. The CDR3 bases are TGTGCCAGCAGCCGCCTAAGACAGGCCTCTGGGGCCAACGTCCTGACTTTC.

This chain joins TRBV3-1 and TRBJ2-3; TRBD2 agrees at 8 bases. Per the germline V gene, CDR1 is LGHDT and CDR2 is YNNKEL (reference sequence). There are 15 residues in the CDR3. The V and J ends lost 1 base and 4 bases, in that order; junction bases with no gene match: 4. The CDR3 here is CASSQAGGGADTQYF. Here the CDR3 DNA reads TGTGCCAGCAGCCAAGCGGGAGGGGGTGCAGATACGCAGTATTTT.

CDR3 sequence (DNA): TGTGCCTGGAGTGAAGGGCATGGCTACACCTTC. Translation: CAWSEGHGYTF. The chain carries TRBV30 and TRBJ1-2, with D uncertain. Trimming took 1 base from V and 6 from J, leaving 6 bases between them. The CDR3 is 11 residues long. CDR1 and CDR2 (germline): GTSNPN, SVGIG (reference sequence).

This clonotype was recorded a few times. The chain links TRBV19 to TRBJ2-2; 7 bases are a match to TRBD1. Per the germline V gene, CDR1 is LNHDA and CDR2 is SQIVND (reference sequence). V shed 3 bases and J 4 bases; nucleotides not matched to a gene: 5. This CDR3 contains 15 residues. As DNA, the CDR3 is TGTGCCAGTAGTATCGGGACAGCACTCACCGGGGAGCTGTTTTTT. It is translated as CASSIGTALTGELFF.

At least ten counts were recorded for this clonotype. The V and J genes are TRBV15 and TRBJ1-6, with D uncertain. The CDR3 has 12 residues. V was pared by 8 bases and J by 6 bases, with 8 bases between. CDR1 is LNHNV, CDR2 YYDKDF, per germline (reference sequence). For the CDR3, the DNA is TGTGCCACCGGGTGGGGTAATTCACCCCTCCACTTT. Translating gives CATGWGNSPLHF.

In its sample, this clonotype was seen many times. The CDR3, as DNA: TGCAGTGCACCCTCTAGTCCCTGGCAGACCGGGGAGCTGTTTTTT. Its translation is CSAPSSPWQTGELFF. The chain has TRBV20-1 and TRBJ2-2; D unclear. Germline V gene lookup returns CDR1 DFQATT and CDR2 SNEGSKA (reference sequence). This CDR3 has 15 residues. V was shortened by 6 bases and J by 5 bases, with 19 bases between the two germline ends.

In this sample, this clonotype turned up a few times. This chain connects TRBV5-1 to TRBJ1-6; D is possibly TRBD1 (6 bases). The CDR3 length is 15 residues. Germline CDR1 reads SGHRS; CDR2 reads YFSETQ. The germline V and J ends were trimmed by 0 bases and 4 bases, with 8 bases remaining between them. DNA for the CDR3: TGCGCCAGCAGCTTGGGCAGGGGATATAATTCACCCCTCCACTTT. This encodes CASSLGRGYNSPLHF.

This clonotype was found many times. The V call is TRBV7-9, the J call TRBJ1-2; 10 nucleotides agree with TRBD1. The CDR3 consists of 14 residues. Germline CDR1 is SEHNR and CDR2 is FQNEAQ (reference sequence). V shed 7 bases, J shed 3 bases, and the junction held 5 bases outside the gene matches. The CDR3 nucleotides are TGTGCCAGCAACCGGGGACAGGGGTACTATGGCTACACCTTC. Translated: CASNRGQGYYGYTF.

This clonotype was counted between two and nine times. This may stem from a read error, because a much larger clone lies one nucleotide away. The chain joins TRBV24-1 to TRBJ2-2, with D unresolved. The CDR3 is 12 residues long. The ends were cut back, 4 bases at V and 1 base at J, with 0 bases in the middle. CDR1 and CDR2 (germline): KGHDR, SFDVKD. The CDR3 DNA follows: TGTGCCACCAGTGAGAACACCGGGGAGCTGTTTTTT. Translation: CATSENTGELFF.